This T cell receptor beta chain was recorded in a study of cytomegalovirus exposure and HLA in healthy donors. Study-wide background: Counted in an early data release were 75 million to 85 million unique TCRs from HLA-typed donors.

V was clipped by 5 bases and J by 4 bases; unmatched bases: 3. The germline V gene encodes CDR1 SGHAT and CDR2 FQNNGV. The CDR3 has 13 amino acids. With regard to this clone: Its antigen is not known.

Researchers ran the PCR with 60 Vbeta and 13 Jbeta primers. Repertoires were generated with immunoSEQ multiplex PCR, while TCRdb's copy carries only in-frame clones and drops some. In the table there are under 200,000 clones, approximately 85% of which are singletons. Study conclusions and caveats: Cytomegalovirus status was reportedly diagnosed by the classifier with high sensitivity and specificity. Cytomegalovirus association was assigned to over 150 TCR beta chains. Across donors, most TCRs were seen rarely, yet some public ones were widespread.

Material: PBMCs. The J gene is TRBJ2-5, the V gene TRBV11-2; 8 bases line up with TRBD1. The TCR sequence derives from a woman aged 50 to 65 in good health and CMV-seronegative. The CDR3 loop reads CASSRGQGETQYF. DNA of the CDR3: TGTGCCAGCAGCAGAGGACAGGGAGAGACCCAGTACTTC.